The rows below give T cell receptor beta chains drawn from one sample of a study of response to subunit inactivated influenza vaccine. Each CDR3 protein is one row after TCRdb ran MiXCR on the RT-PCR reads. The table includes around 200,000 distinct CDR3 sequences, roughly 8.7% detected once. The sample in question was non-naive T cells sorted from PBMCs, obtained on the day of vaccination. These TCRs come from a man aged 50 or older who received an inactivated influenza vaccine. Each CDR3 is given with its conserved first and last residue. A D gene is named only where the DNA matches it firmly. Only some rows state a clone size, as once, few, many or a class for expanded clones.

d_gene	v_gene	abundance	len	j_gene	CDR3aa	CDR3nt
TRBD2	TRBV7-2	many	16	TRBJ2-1	CASSLEGAGAHNEQFF	TGTGCCAGCAGCTTAGAAGGAGCGGGGGCCCACAATGAGCAGTTCTTC
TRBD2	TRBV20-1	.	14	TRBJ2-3	CSAYNSGRKDTQYF	TGCAGTGCTTATAATAGCGGGAGAAAAGATACGCAGTATTTT
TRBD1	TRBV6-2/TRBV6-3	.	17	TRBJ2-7	CASSLERDRKTTYEQYF	TGTGCCAGCAGTTTAGAACGGGACAGAAAAACGACCTACGAGCAGTACTTC
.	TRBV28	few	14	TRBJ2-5	CASSSPQGGETQYF	TGTGCCAGCAGTTCCCCCCAGGGTGGTGAGACCCAGTACTTC
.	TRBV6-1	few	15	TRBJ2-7	CASSGDASGPYEQYF	TGTGCCAGCAGTGGGGACGCCAGCGGCCCCTACGAGCAGTACTTC
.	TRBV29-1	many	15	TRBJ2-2	CSGLMGRGNTGELFF	TGCAGCGGACTGATGGGGCGGGGGAACACCGGGGAGCTGTTTTTT
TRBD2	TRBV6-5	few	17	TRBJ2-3	CASSYSGGGTSTDTQYF	TGTGCCAGCAGTTACTCTGGCGGGGGGACTAGCACAGATACGCAGTATTTT
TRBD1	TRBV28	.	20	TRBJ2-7	CASSLWIIVSGTDSSYEQYF	TGTGCCAGCAGTTTATGGATAATCGTGTCCGGGACAGATAGCTCCTACGAGCAGTACTTC
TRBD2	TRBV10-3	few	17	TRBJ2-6	CAIMRLAGPSGANVLTF	TGTGCCATCATGAGGCTAGCGGGTCCCTCTGGGGCCAACGTCCTGACTTTC
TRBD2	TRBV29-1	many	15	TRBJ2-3	CSVAVGGTSTDTQYF	TGCAGCGTTGCTGTGGGGGGGACTAGCACAGATACGCAGTATTTT
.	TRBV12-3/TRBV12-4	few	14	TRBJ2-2	CASSDRAYTGELFF	TGTGCCAGCAGTGACCGGGCCTACACCGGGGAGCTGTTTTTT
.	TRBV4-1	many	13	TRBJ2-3	CASSQDHKNTQYF	TGCGCCAGCAGCCAAGATCATAAGAATACGCAGTATTTT
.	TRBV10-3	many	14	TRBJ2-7	CAIRGGLEVYEQYF	TGTGCCATCAGAGGCGGGCTTGAGGTCTACGAGCAGTACTTC
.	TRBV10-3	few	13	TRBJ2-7	CAISDVANYEQYF	TGTGCCATCAGTGACGTGGCAAATTACGAGCAGTACTTC
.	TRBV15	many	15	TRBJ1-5	CATSSMGTGDQPQHF	TGTGCCACCAGCAGTATGGGAACCGGGGATCAGCCCCAGCATTTT
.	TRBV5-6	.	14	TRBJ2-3	CASRITGEGDTQYF	TGTGCCAGCAGGATTACAGGGGAGGGAGATACGCAGTATTTT
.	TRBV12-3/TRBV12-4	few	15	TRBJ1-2	CASSLPWAGNYGYTF	TGTGCCAGCAGTTTACCCTGGGCAGGGAACTATGGCTACACCTTC
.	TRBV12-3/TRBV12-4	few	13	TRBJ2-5	CASKGGNEETQYF	TGTGCCAGCAAGGGCGGGAACGAAGAGACCCAGTACTTC
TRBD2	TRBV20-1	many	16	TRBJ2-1	CSARVLGVAGTNEQFF	TGCAGTGCTAGAGTCCTTGGGGTAGCGGGGACCAATGAGCAGTTCTTC
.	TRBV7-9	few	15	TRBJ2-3	CASSLATPGTDTQYF	TGTGCCAGCAGCTTAGCAACGCCCGGCACAGATACGCAGTATTTT
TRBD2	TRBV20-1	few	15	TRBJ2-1	CSAMTLAGTYNEQFF	TGCAGTGCGATGACCCTAGCGGGAACCTACAATGAGCAGTTCTTC
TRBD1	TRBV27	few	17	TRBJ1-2	CASSFPGTGGTDYGYTF	TGTGCCAGCAGTTTCCCCGGGACAGGGGGCACAGACTATGGCTACACCTTC
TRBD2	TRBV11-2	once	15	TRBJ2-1	CASSSSGGAADEQFF	TGTGCCAGCAGCTCTAGCGGGGGGGCGGCCGATGAGCAGTTCTTC
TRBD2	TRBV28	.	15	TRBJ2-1	CASSSQRDEKNEQFF	TGTGCCAGCAGTTCACAGCGGGATGAGAAAAATGAGCAGTTCTTC
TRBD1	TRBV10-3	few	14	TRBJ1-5	CAISERQGDQPQHF	TGTGCCATCAGTGAACGACAGGGGGATCAGCCCCAGCATTTT
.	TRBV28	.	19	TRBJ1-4	CASSSPFRKQIATNEKLFF	TGTGCCAGCAGTTCCCCCTTCCGCAAGCAAATTGCAACTAATGAAAAACTGTTTTTT
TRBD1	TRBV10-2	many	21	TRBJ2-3	CASSELTTGSLWGIVQDTQYF	TGCGCCAGCAGTGAGCTCACGACAGGGTCGTTATGGGGGATCGTTCAAGATACGCAGTATTTT
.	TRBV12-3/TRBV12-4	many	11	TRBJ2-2	CASSGAGELFF	TGTGCCAGCAGTGGTGCCGGGGAGCTGTTTTTT
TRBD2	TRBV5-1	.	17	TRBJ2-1	CASSLARTSGSSDEQFF	TGCGCCAGCAGCTTGGCAAGGACTAGCGGGAGCTCGGATGAGCAGTTCTTC
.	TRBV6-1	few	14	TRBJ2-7	CASSTQMGAHEQYF	TGTGCCAGCAGTACACAAATGGGGGCCCACGAGCAGTACTTC
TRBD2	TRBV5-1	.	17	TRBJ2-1	CASSLASGVIRNNEQFF	TGCGCCAGCAGCTTGGCTAGCGGGGTAATACGGAACAATGAGCAGTTCTTC
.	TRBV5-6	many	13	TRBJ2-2	CASSLVGTGELFF	TGTGCCAGCAGCTTGGTCGGGACCGGGGAGCTGTTTTTT
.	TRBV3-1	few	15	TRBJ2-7	CASSQEHSAHLEQYF	TGTGCCAGCAGCCAAGAGCACAGCGCCCACCTCGAGCAGTACTTC
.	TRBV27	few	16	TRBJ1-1	CASSFLLGGQNTEAFF	TGTGCCAGCAGTTTTCTCCTGGGGGGTCAGAACACTGAAGCTTTCTTT
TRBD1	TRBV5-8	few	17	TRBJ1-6	CASSSHVRTGGGSPLHF	TGTGCCAGCAGCTCGCACGTTCGGACAGGCGGCGGTTCACCCCTCCACTTT
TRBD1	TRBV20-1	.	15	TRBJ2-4	CSARGQDRGVNIQYF	TGCAGTGCTAGAGGCCAGGACAGGGGAGTTAACATTCAGTACTTC
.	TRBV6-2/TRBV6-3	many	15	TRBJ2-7	CASREPGQGLLEQYF	TGTGCCAGCAGAGAGCCGGGACAAGGTCTTCTCGAGCAGTACTTC
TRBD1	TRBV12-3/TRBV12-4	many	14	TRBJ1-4	CASSPDREVGKLFF	TGTGCCAGCAGTCCTGACAGGGAGGTTGGAAAACTGTTTTTT
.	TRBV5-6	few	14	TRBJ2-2	CASSFYTRTGELFF	TGTGCCAGCAGCTTCTATACCAGGACCGGGGAGCTGTTTTTT
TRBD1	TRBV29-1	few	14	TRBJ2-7	CSVEFRTGNYEQYF	TGCAGCGTTGAATTTAGGACAGGGAATTACGAGCAGTACTTC
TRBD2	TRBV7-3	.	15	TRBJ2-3	CASSLRSSGGDTQYF	TGTGCCAGCAGCTTACGGAGCTCGGGGGGAGATACGCAGTATTTT
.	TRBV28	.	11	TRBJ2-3	CASLLADTQYF	TGTGCCAGCCTTTTAGCAGATACGCAGTATTTT
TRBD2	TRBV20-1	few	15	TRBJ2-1	CSARDRLAGVYEQFF	TGCAGTGCTAGAGATCGGCTAGCGGGAGTTTATGAGCAGTTCTTC
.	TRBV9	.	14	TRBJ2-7	CASSPEGRRYEQYF	TGTGCCAGCAGCCCCGAGGGGAGGAGATACGAGCAGTACTTC
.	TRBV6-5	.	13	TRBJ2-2	CASSFGVGRELFF	TGTGCCAGCAGTTTTGGGGTTGGGAGGGAGCTGTTTTTT
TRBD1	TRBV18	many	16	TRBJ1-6	CASSLGTGGSGSPLHF	TGTGCCAGCTCACTGGGGACAGGGGGTTCTGGTTCACCCCTCCACTTT
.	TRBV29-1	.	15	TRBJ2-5	CSVGSEGGWGETQYF	TGCAGCGTTGGTTCTGAAGGAGGGTGGGGGGAGACCCAGTACTTC
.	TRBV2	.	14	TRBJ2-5	CASEIGGAEETQYF	TGTGCCAGCGAGATTGGGGGGGCAGAAGAGACCCAGTACTTC
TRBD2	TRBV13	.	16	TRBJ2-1	CASSSPGLGSHNEQFF	TGTGCCAGCAGCTCCCCCGGACTAGGGTCCCACAATGAGCAGTTCTTC
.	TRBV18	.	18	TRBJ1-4	CASSPLTFRTATNEKLFF	TGTGCCAGCTCACCACTCACCTTCCGGACAGCAACTAATGAAAAACTGTTTTTT
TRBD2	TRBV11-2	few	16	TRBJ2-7	CASSLELAGGSYEQYF	TGTGCCAGCAGCTTAGAGCTAGCGGGGGGCTCCTACGAGCAGTACTTC
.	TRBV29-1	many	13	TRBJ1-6	CSVRTDEGSPLHF	TGCAGCGTACGGACAGATGAAGGTTCACCCCTCCACTTT
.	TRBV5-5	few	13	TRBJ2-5	CASSSHGRETQYF	TGTGCCAGCAGCAGCCACGGCAGGGAGACCCAGTACTTC
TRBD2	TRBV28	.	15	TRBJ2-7	CASSLSGGGSYEQYF	TGTGCCAGCAGTTTGAGTGGCGGGGGAAGCTACGAGCAGTACTTC
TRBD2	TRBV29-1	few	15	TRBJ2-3	CSVEDRGGGTDTQYF	TGCAGCGTTGAAGACCGCGGGGGGGGTACAGATACGCAGTATTTT
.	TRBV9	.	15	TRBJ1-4	CASTPNPWEGEKLFF	TGTGCCAGCACCCCGAACCCCTGGGAAGGTGAAAAACTGTTTTTT
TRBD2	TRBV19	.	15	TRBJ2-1	CASSIAGEAFNEQFF	TGTGCCAGTAGCATAGCGGGAGAAGCCTTCAATGAGCAGTTCTTC